This T cell receptor beta chain was captured by sequencing in a study of blood T cell repertoires in COVID-19. Study summary: There were acute and convalescent COVID-19 samples, and they came from the United States, Italy and Spain. T cells, B-cell-depleted T cells, or PBMCs provided the cDNA or gDNA that served as material.

In the source study's methods: Estimates of nucleated cell counts were drawn from the amplification of reference gene primers. Clones were read by immunoSEQ multiplex PCR, and TCRdb kept only the in-frame ones, dropping some. For V, J and clone size, that table is used; D and trimming come from the DNA. Among 50,000 to 55,000 clones, over 75% were seen once, and the ten largest hold over 5%. V was shortened by 7 bases and J by 6 bases, with 14 bases between the two germline ends. This CDR3 has 13 amino acids. Germline lookup yields CDR1 SGHNT and CDR2 YYREEE (reference sequence). This sequence joins TRBV5-4 and TRBJ2-1, with D possibly matching TRBD2 (7 bases). The sample was peripheral blood. The receptor comes from a man aged 45-65 years with active COVID-19. The CDR3 coding sequence is TGTGCCAGCGGGAACAGGGAGGGCAATGAGCAGTTCTTC. Its translation: CASGNREGNEQFF.